The 23 T cell receptor beta chains in this list originate from one sample, sequenced in a study of early T cells in non-severe SARS-CoV-2 infection. TCRdb recomputed calls from the 5' RACE reads with MiXCR, one row per CDR3 protein. The sample shows roughly 81,000 distinct CDR3 sequences, 5% to 7% of them seen only once. The sequenced material came from whole blood. The receptors shown here come from an adult who was a healthcare worker with PCR-confirmed SARS-CoV-2 infection or an uninfected control (not recorded which).

This clonotype has just a few counts. The chain uses TRBV6-2 or TRBV6-3 and TRBJ2-1, with D maybe TRBD2 (5 bases). The V end lost 2 bases, the J end lost 3 bases, and 17 bases lay between the germline ends. This CDR3 contains 17 residues. CDR1 MNHEY and CDR2 SVGEGT come from the germline V gene. CDR3 residues: CASSYARQSGIYNEQFF. The CDR3, as DNA: TGTGCCAGCAGTTACGCGCGGCAGAGCGGAATCTACAATGAGCAGTTCTTC.

This clonotype was picked up a small number of times. The chain joins TRBV11-2 to TRBJ1-4; tentatively, D is TRBD1 (5 bases). The CDR3 has 15 amino acids. V was clipped by 3 bases and J by 5 bases, with 13 bases between them. Germline CDR1 is SGHAT and CDR2 is FQNNGV. DNA of the CDR3: TGTGCCAGCAGCTTCAATATGGGGACCAATGAAAAACTGTTTTTT. This sequence encodes CASSFNMGTNEKLFF.

This chain connects TRBV9 to TRBJ2-1; TRBD2 matches at 7 bases. CDR3 length equals 14 residues. Trimming removed 3 bases from V and 7 bases from J; junction bases left unmatched: 7. Germline V gene data show CDR1 as SGDLS and CDR2 as YYNGEE. The CDR3 nucleotides are TGTGCCAGCAGCGATGGGACTATTTTAAATGAGCAGTTCTTC. Translated: CASSDGTILNEQFF.

This clonotype was detected ten times or more. The chain links TRBV7-9 to TRBJ1-1, with 9 bases aligning to TRBD1. Germline lookup yields CDR1 SEHNR and CDR2 FQNEAQ (reference sequence). The CDR3 is made up of 13 amino acids. The V gene end was trimmed by 2 bases and the J gene end by 7 bases; junction bases not matched to a gene: 2. The CDR3 bases are TGTGCCAGCAGCTTAACAGGGGGCGTTGAAGCTTTCTTT. It specifies CASSLTGGVEAFF.

This clonotype was detected many times. The CDR3 sequence: CSARVKESYNSPLHF. CDR3 nucleotides: TGCAGTGCTAGAGTAAAGGAGTCCTATAATTCACCCCTCCACTTT. The chain employs TRBV20-1 and TRBJ1-6; D is unresolved. The germline V gene encodes CDR1 DFQATT and CDR2 SNEGSKA (reference sequence). Trimming stripped 1 base from V and 1 base from J, with 8 bases between. The CDR3 loop spans 15 amino acids.

This clonotype showed up many times. This rearrangement joins TRBV27 to TRBJ1-4; a weak D match, TRBD1 (5 bases). V was trimmed by 8 bases and J by 7 bases, leaving 20 bases between them. This CDR3 region has 15 residues. Germline V CDR1 and CDR2: MNHEY, SMNVEV (reference sequence). CDR3 region: CASHPTGLLGEKLFF. The CDR3 region has the DNA TGTGCCAGCCACCCCACAGGCCTTTTGGGTGAAAAACTGTTTTTT.

In this sample, this clonotype turned up a few times. The rearrangement uses TRBV18 and TRBJ2-3; D not resolved. Trimming removed 8 bases from V and 2 bases from J, with 17 bases in between. From germline, CDR1 is KGHSH and CDR2 LQKENI. The CDR3 consists of 15 residues. CDR3 protein: CASQELRPYTDTQYF. In nucleotides, the CDR3 is TGTGCCAGCCAGGAGCTTAGGCCCTACACAGATACGCAGTATTTT. Full variable domain (rest looked up from reference TRBV18 and TRBJ2-3): NAGVMQNPRHLVRRRGQEARLRCSPMKGHSHVYWYRQLPEEGLKFMVYLQKENIIDESGMPKERFSAEFPKEGPSILRIQQVVRGDSAAYFCASQELRPYTDTQYFGPGTRLTVL.

V and J are TRBV6-6 and TRBJ1-5; TRBD1 aligns across 10 bases. Germline V gene data show CDR1 as MNHNY and CDR2 as SVGAGI (reference sequence). The V and J ends lost 7 bases and 5 bases, in that order; junction bases with no gene match: 2. This CDR3 region has 13 residues. CDR3 in amino acids: CASNGQGDQPQHF. DNA of the CDR3: TGTGCCAGCAATGGACAGGGGGATCAGCCCCAGCATTTT.

The J gene is TRBJ2-7, the V gene TRBV11-2, with 10 nucleotides matching TRBD2. V dropped 1 base and J dropped 4; count of bases not matched to a gene: 7. CDR3 size: 16 residues. Germline V CDR1 and CDR2: SGHAT, FQNNGV. Here the CDR3 reads CASSLGASGSGYEQYF. The CDR3, as DNA: TGTGCCAGCAGCTTAGGGGCTAGCGGGAGCGGGTACGAGCAGTACTTC.

The gene calls are TRBV7-2 and TRBJ2-3; unclear D gene. In germline, CDR1 is SGHTA, CDR2 FQGNSA. With 4 bases removed from V and 2 bases from J, the gap between germline ends came to 4 bases. This CDR3 has 12 amino acids. The CDR3 sequence is CASSSNTDTQYF. CDR3 coding DNA: TGTGCCAGCAGCTCGAACACAGATACGCAGTATTTT. Together with reference TRBV7-2 and TRBJ2-3, the CDR3 gives the full variable domain: GAGVSQSPSNKVTEKGKDVELRCDPISGHTALYWYRQSLGQGLEFLIYFQGNSAPDKSGLPSDRFSAERTGGSVSTLTIQRTQQEDSAVYLCASSSNTDTQYFGPGTRLTVL.

The rearrangement links TRBV5-5 to TRBJ1-6; D perhaps matches TRBD1 (5 bases). Trimming removed 6 bases from V and 10 bases from J, with 20 bases in between. The CDR3 sequence is 15 residues long. Germline lookup yields CDR1 SGHKS and CDR2 YYEKEE (reference sequence). In DNA form, the CDR3 reads TGTGCCAGCACCTCCGTTTATGGGGCGTCCTCACCCCTCCACTTT. It codes for CASTSVYGASSPLHF.

This clonotype showed up many times. The CDR3 bases are TGTGCCAGCAGCCAAGATCTAGTCGGGGGCGCGCCCGGGGAGCTGTTTTTT. Translating gives CASSQDLVGGAPGELFF. This chain joins TRBV4-2 and TRBJ2-2; D is tentatively TRBD1 or TRBD2 (6 bases each). The CDR3 length is 17 residues. The germline V and J ends were trimmed by 0 bases and 6 bases, with 17 bases remaining between them. Germline CDR1 reads LGHNA; CDR2 reads YNFKEQ.

This chain connects TRBV6-6 to TRBJ1-4; TRBD1 matches at 7 bases. This CDR3 is built from 14 residues. With V trimmed by 5 bases and J by 8 bases, 8 bases remained unmatched. Per the germline V gene, CDR1 is MNHNY and CDR2 is SVGAGI (reference sequence). The CDR3 DNA follows: TGTGCCAGCAGTCGCTCAGGGGGAAACGAAAAACTGTTTTTT. Translated, it gives CASSRSGGNEKLFF.

This clonotype was seen more than once but under ten times. The chain carries TRBV7-9 and TRBJ2-6; D is undetermined. V lost 5 bases and J 4 bases, leaving 6 bases between the germline ends. Germline CDR1 and CDR2: SEHNR and FQNEAQ (reference sequence). The CDR3 is 13 amino acids. The CDR3 sequence: CASSQVGANVLTF. The CDR3 bases are TGTGCCAGCAGCCAAGTGGGGGCCAACGTCCTGACTTTC. The variable domain in full, with the rest retrieved from reference TRBV7-9 and TRBJ2-6, is DTGVSQNPRHKITKRGQNVTFRCDPISEHNRLYWYRQTLGQGPEFLTYFQNEAQLEKSRLLSDRFSAERPKGSFSTLEIQRTEQGDSAMYLCASSQVGANVLTFGAGSRLTVL.

This clonotype occurred many times. V gene TRBV3-1 combines with J gene TRBJ1-2; D possibly corresponds to TRBD1 (5 bases). CDR1 and CDR2 from the germline V gene are LGHDT and YNNKEL (reference sequence). V shed 1 base and J shed 4 bases, with 13 bases lying between them. This CDR3 is built from 15 residues. The CDR3 DNA reads as TGTGCCAGCAGCCAAGGTCCGGGACGGACCTATGGCTACACCTTC. It translates to CASSQGPGRTYGYTF.

This clonotype was recorded many times. This chain uses TRBV2 with TRBJ1-2; D is undetermined. The germline V and J ends were trimmed by 3 bases and 6 bases, with 14 bases remaining between them. Germline loops: CDR1 SNHLY, CDR2 FYNNEI. This CDR3 is 14 amino acids long. The CDR3 bases are TGTGCCAGCAGTGACGTCAGAGAGATAGATGGCTACACCTTC. This encodes CASSDVREIDGYTF.

There are many counts of this clonotype. The rearrangement uses TRBV5-4 and TRBJ1-2; the match to TRBD1 covers 7 bases. This CDR3 comprises 16 residues. The V segment lost 4 bases and the J segment 2 bases; nucleotides outside the gene matches: 11. CDR1 is SGHNT, CDR2 YYREEE, per germline (reference sequence). CDR3 DNA sequence: TGTGCCAGCAGCACACAGGGGAGGAAGGTCAACTATGGCTACACCTTC. It yields the protein CASSTQGRKVNYGYTF.

This clonotype showed up many times. This sequence joins TRBV5-4 and TRBJ2-5, with a tentative D call TRBD2 (5 bases). This CDR3 spans 15 amino acids. Germline V lookup: CDR1 SGHNT, CDR2 YYREEE (reference sequence). V gave up 4 bases and J gave up 3 bases, with 16 bases separating them. CDR3: CASSQKTTRKETQYF. CDR3 sequence (DNA): TGTGCCAGCAGCCAAAAGACAACTAGAAAAGAGACCCAGTACTTC.

This clonotype occurred a few times. The chain couples TRBV3-1 to TRBJ2-7, with TRBD2 matching 8 bases. The germline gives CDR1 LGHDT, CDR2 YNNKEL (reference sequence). The CDR3 is 14 amino acids. The V gene end was trimmed by 2 bases and the J gene end by 5 bases; junction bases not matched to a gene: 5. The CDR3 here is CASSQTAGVNEQYF. The CDR3 region has the DNA TGTGCCAGCAGCCAAACAGCGGGAGTGAACGAGCAGTACTTC.

This clonotype was detected ten times or more. This chain joins TRBV18 and TRBJ1-1; D might be TRBD1 (5 bases). Trimming shortened V by 6 bases and J by 0 bases, and 8 bases separated the two germline ends. Per germline, CDR1 KGHSH and CDR2 LQKENI. The CDR3 totals 13 residues. CDR3 sequence reads: CASSGAVNTEAFF. CDR3 nucleotides: TGTGCCAGCTCCGGGGCTGTGAACACTGAAGCTTTCTTT.

This clonotype was seen repeatedly, ten times or more. The chain employs TRBV6-1 and TRBJ2-2; 8 nucleotides agree with TRBD1. The CDR3 loop spans 16 amino acids. The junction had 6 bases not matched to a gene; V was cut back by 6 bases and J by 0 bases. The germline V gene has CDR1 MNHNS and CDR2 SASEGT. The CDR3 is CASRPGQGTNTGELFF. CDR3 nucleotide sequence: TGTGCCAGCAGGCCCGGACAGGGAACGAACACCGGGGAGCTGTTTTTT.

The rearrangement uses TRBV5-1 and TRBJ2-3; 12 bases are a match to TRBD2. Germline trimming cut 6 bases from V and 7 bases from J; bases unmatched to any gene: 6. CDR1 is SGHRS and CDR2 is YFSETQ in the germline V gene. CDR3 size: 14 residues. The CDR3 nucleotides are TGCGCCAGCAATCTAGCGGGGGGGCCAAATACGCAGTATTTT. Residues: CASNLAGGPNTQYF.

This clonotype was seen repeatedly, ten times or more. The DNA for the CDR3 is TGTGCCAGCAGCTTGTTTGGGTCTCCTAGCACAGATACGCAGTATTTT. Protein sequence: CASSLFGSPSTDTQYF. The genes are TRBV5-8 and TRBJ2-3; D gene uncertain. The germline V gene encodes CDR1 SGHTS and CDR2 YDEGEE. Trimming removed 1 base at V and 0 bases at J, with 12 bases between. The CDR3 extends over 16 amino acids.